This T cell receptor beta chain originates from a study of post-analysis software for immune sequencing data. Study results and caveats: Under the F measure, samples that were prepared in one batch clustered strongly together. Among four or five TRBV segments more frequent in patients than controls were TRBV5-6, TRBV5-1 and TRBV20-1.

Unique molecular identifiers featured in each of the TCR beta cDNA libraries. TCRdb fed the PCR reads into MiXCR, producing one record per CDR3 protein. The table lists more than 450,000 distinct CDR3 sequences, less than 40% of them singletons. To note about this clonotype: Its antigen is currently unknown.

The germline V gene has CDR1 LGHDT and CDR2 YNNKEL (reference sequence). Trimming cost V 1 base and J 6 bases, with 9 bases left between them. The CDR3 consists of 13 residues. This receptor was obtained from a girl aged 2-17 years with multiple sclerosis. V usage is TRBV3-1 and J usage is TRBJ1-2; D is uncertain. The sequenced material came from blood. The CDR3 is CASSQAGQDGYTF. In nucleotides, the CDR3 is TGTGCCAGCAGCCAAGCGGGCCAAGATGGCTACACCTTC.